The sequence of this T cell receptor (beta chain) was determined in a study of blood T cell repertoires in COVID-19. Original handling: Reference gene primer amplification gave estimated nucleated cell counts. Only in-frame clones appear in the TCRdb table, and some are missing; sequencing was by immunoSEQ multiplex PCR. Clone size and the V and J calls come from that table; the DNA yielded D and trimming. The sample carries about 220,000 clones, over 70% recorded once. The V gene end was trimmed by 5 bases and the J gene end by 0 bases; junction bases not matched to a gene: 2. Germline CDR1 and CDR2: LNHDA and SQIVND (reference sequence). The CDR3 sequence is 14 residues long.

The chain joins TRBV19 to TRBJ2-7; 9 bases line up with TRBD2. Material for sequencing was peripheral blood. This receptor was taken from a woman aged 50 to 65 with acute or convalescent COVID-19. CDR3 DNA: TGTGCCAGTAGTCTAGCGGGGAGCTCCTACGAGCAGTACTTC. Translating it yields CASSLAGSSYEQYF. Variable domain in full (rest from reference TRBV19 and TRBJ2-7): DGGITQSPKYLFRKEGQNVTLSCEQNLNHDAMYWYRQDPGQGLRLIYYSQIVNDFQKGDIAEGYSVSREKKESFPLTVTSAQKNPTAFYLCASSLAGSSYEQYFGPGTRLTVT.